Sequencing of this T cell receptor (beta chain) was carried out in a study of T cells after yellow fever vaccination. Study context: SMART-Seq v4 Ultra Low Input prepared libraries from low-cell fractions. General study findings and limits: FACS-sorted repertoires could harbor abundant contaminating bulk-population clonotypes. When the response was secondary, it was weaker but reached its peak faster, day 5 versus 15.

As regards this clonotype: Its antigen is still unknown.

TCRdb passed the 5' RACE reads through MiXCR, listing each CDR3 protein once. The sample consists of roughly 520,000 distinct CDR3 sequences, just over 20% of them appearing once. The sequence was collected from a man aged 18 to 30 who received the YFV17D yellow fever vaccine. Sequenced material: PBMCs, taken less than 25 days after the first yellow fever vaccination.

CDR3 residues: CASSLERNQPQHF. CDR3 sequence (DNA): TGTGCCAGCAGCTTAGAACGGAATCAGCCCCAGCATTTT. The chain recombines TRBV7-2 with TRBJ1-5, with D hard to call. V lost 1 base and J 4 bases, leaving 5 bases between the germline ends. This CDR3 contains 13 residues. Germline CDR1 reads SGHTA; CDR2 reads FQGNSA.